Here is one TCR beta chain with its context. The antigen it binds to is not known. The sample holds no much larger clone one base away, and base qualities are not on file. Library method: the immunoSEQ multiplex PCR assay. A mixture of 60 forward primers for TCR Vbeta segments and 13 reverse primers for TCR Jbeta segments was used in the multiplex PCR. Amplification of the CDR3 region of rearranged TCR beta genes was performed with a multiplex PCR assay on genomic DNA. The amplified TCR beta libraries were sequenced on the Illumina HiSeq System as 87-base-pair reads. Regarding the original processing steps: Across the 700 or so repertoires, a later analysis counted roughly 84 million unique TCR beta chains, approximately 12 million of which were shared by at least two donors. Raw reads were error-corrected and collapsed into unique sequences by a nearest-neighbor algorithm in which closely related sequences were merged to remove PCR and sequencing errors. V, D and J gene segments were assigned by aligning CDR3 sequences to IMGT reference sequences. For a sequence to be retained, at least a six-nucleotide match to both a V gene segment and a J gene segment was required. Rearrangements were classified as productive when the CDR3 lacked stop codons and remained in frame with V and J, and all other rearrangements were classified as non-productive. Following IMGT convention, CDR3 was defined as the stretch from the second conserved V-encoded cysteine up to the conserved J-encoded phenylalanine. In an earlier analysis of more than 550 of the donors, sequences lacking an unambiguous match to a single V gene segment were excluded. An earlier analysis of a few hundred of the donors classified V segments as functional when productive rearrangements were above 56.7% and as segregating when the standard deviation between donors was above 5%. A statistical classification framework was developed to diagnose cytomegalovirus status using the catalog of TCR beta chain sequences. V and J gene assignment, in a later analysis, came from comparing TCR nucleotide sequences with IMGT/GENE-DB human TR gene sequences. A later analysis assigned CDR3 sequences and most-parsimonious VDJ recombination scenarios with the TCRdist pipeline. In a later analysis, every TCR beta chain was defined by the combination of its CDR3 amino acid sequence and its V-gene family, and reads without a unique V-gene family were dropped. As a way to deal with suspected cross-contamination and a sequencing artifact, a later analysis dropped 640 or so nucleotide sequences that were highly shared and had low generation probability. For each public chain, a later analysis derived a clonal expansion index from normalized ranks of inferred template counts within each repertoire. In a later analysis, generation probabilities were computed with a VDJ recombination model fitted to out-of-frame rearrangements, and the resulting probabilities were checked against IGoR. A later analysis scored TCR-TCR, TCR-HLA and TCR-CMV co-occurrence with hypergeometric tests, applying a repertoire-size bias correction to TCR pairs. A later analysis estimated false discovery rates by permuting HLA or CMV assignments 20 times. A later analysis grouped co-occurring TCRs with DBSCAN, adding TCRdist sequence similarity when clustering within HLA-allele-positive subsets. Repertoires with fewer than 30,000 or more than 120,000 public chains, plus five repertoires with anomalous nucleotide sharing, were excluded from co-occurrence clustering. TCRdb obtained this table from immuneACCESS and retained in-frame rearrangements with V and J assigned. These tables miss some clones; where compared with another copy, unresolved V genes account for less than half of the shortfall, and the remainder is unexplained. The D gene and trimming were derived from the DNA, and the V and J assignments and clone size from that table. The sample table shows approximately 200,000 clones, and around 80% are seen once. Jointly, the top ten make up 4.4% of the sample.

This sample is drawn from a study of cytomegalovirus exposure and HLA in healthy donors (dated by TCRdb to the late 2010s). General notes on the study: An earlier analysis of roughly 500 of the donors reported 250 to 300 Gb of sequence data and around 120 million unique TCR beta sequences from around 200 million T cells. An early release that covered more than 550 HLA-typed donors contained around 330 gigabases of sequencing data and about 93 million unique TCR sequences. Of the approximately 400 genotyped donors, 81% were placed in the genetic ancestry cluster associated with self-reported Caucasian donors. The study aimed to test whether signatures of past pathogen exposure could be identified by cataloging public T cell receptors. The T cell repertoires of some 700 subjects were profiled by immunosequencing and related to cytomegalovirus serostatus. In addition to the first cohort of about 650 subjects, a separate validation cohort of some 120 different subjects was used. High-throughput TCR immunosequencing, statistical association of individual TCRs with disease status, and machine learning were combined to predict cytomegalovirus infection status. To study patterns of TCR occurrence, a later analysis re-analyzed previously published TCR beta repertoires from several hundred donors and added high-resolution HLA genotyping. The later analysis used no new phenotypic data to find candidate immune exposures, relying instead on TCR beta sequences and their occurrence across donors. An earlier analysis of 500 to 750 of the donors applied high-throughput TCR beta sequencing to assess whether each TCR beta V gene segment acted as functional or pseudogenic. Donor age, sex, ethnicity and CMV serostatus were compiled alongside the repertoire data. A later genetic analysis took genome-wide SNP genotypes for about three fifths of the roughly 670 donors and used that subset as a discovery cohort. All discovery cohort repertoires had been generated using a single sequencing platform. Class I and class II HLA loci were covered by the typing at four-digit resolution. The number of typed donors differed by locus: 629-630 for A, B, C, DRB1 and DQB1; about 520 for DQA1; 606 for DPA1; and about 450 for DPB1. Because of strong linkage in the cohort, 4 to 6 DR-DQ haplotypes were treated as single units for association and clustering. Among about 370 genotyped donors of the cohort, an average of approximately 200,000 unique TCR beta nucleotide sequences was sequenced per donor, of which approximately 19% were non-productive. Findings and caveats that apply to the study as a whole: In a later analysis, HLA-associated TCR beta chains showed more clonal expansion and lower generation probabilities than non-associated chains that were equally common. Because some donors lacked HLA typing at each locus, the association tests relied only on the typed subset. Because counts were too low, roughly 17 rarely observed V segments, including chromosome 9 orphons, were left out of the earlier analysis of 500 to 650 of the donors. The authors suggested that the approach could potentially be extended to other disease states and immunological phenotypes. When HLA alleles, especially DR and DQ, strongly co-occurred, TCR associations were difficult to assign to individual alleles. The only immune exposure information available for the cohort was CMV serostatus. A later analysis found that most CMV-associated TCR beta chains appeared HLA-restricted, with HLA associations seemingly driven largely by CMV exposure. An association between a missense DCLRE1C variant and V-gene and J-gene trimming of TCR beta chains was found in a later genetic analysis and replicated in an independent cohort. Roughly uniform sequencing depth across donors was assumed in presence/absence analyses, although this assumption may not hold. At a false discovery rate of 0.05, a later analysis linked some 17,000 TCR beta sequences to specific HLA alleles. In a later analysis, the rate of TCR association differed among HLA loci, with DRB1 alleles having the most associated TCRs and HLA-C alleles having the fewest. The study listed around 160 TCR beta chains as associated with cytomegalovirus. In an earlier analysis of more than 500 of the donors, most TCR beta V segments appeared in productive rearrangements about 87% or about 30% of the time, broadly matching IMGT annotations. Correlated functional status among segregating V segments might reflect linkage disequilibrium, but an unknown experimental factor could not be ruled out. The classifier was reported to diagnose cytomegalovirus status with high specificity and sensitivity in both the original cohort and the validation cohort. A group of highly shared sequence variants was considered likely to be a technical artifact of the sequencing pipeline. In a later genetic analysis, fewer N-insertions in productive TCRs were reported among donors in an Asian-associated ancestry cluster than the roughly 640-donor mean. According to a later analysis, parvovirus B19, influenza, CMV and Epstein-Barr virus appeared linked to several top co-occurrence clusters. The cohort was sequenced for TCR beta chains only, and without alpha or paired-chain data the features that could be detected were limited. In vitro tests confirmed that a few of the cytomegalovirus-associated TCR beta chains recognize cytomegalovirus antigens. The 87-base-pair reads could not distinguish some IMGT-functional V segments, including TRBV6-2 and TRBV6-3, so those segments were excluded. While some public TCRs were present in many individuals, most TCR sequences turned up only very rarely across donors. A further reported finding was that TCR beta sequences accurately predicted the HLA-A and HLA-B alleles for most subjects in the first cohort.

The CDR3 sequence holds 18 residues, the cysteine and phenylalanine included. CDR3 DNA only is kept here, 54 bases in frame from base 1. V loses 2 bases, J loses 2 bases, and the germline ends lie 23 bases apart. Reading the germline V gene (reference sequence) gives CDR1 GTSNPN and CDR2 SVGIG. The cohort was made up of roughly 670 healthy bone marrow donors. At the time of sampling, all cohort members were nominally healthy, though unrecorded immune exposures were likely present. The donor was CMV seropositive and belonged to the group of around 300 seropositive cohort members. A peripheral blood sample was provided by each donor, and peripheral blood mononuclear cells were used for TCR beta sequencing. The Qiagen DNeasy Blood Extraction Kit was used to extract genomic DNA from the blood cell samples.

The TCR sequence derives from a woman younger than 45 in good health and CMV-seropositive. Recombination joined TRBV30 with TRBJ2-3, with a tentative D gene TRBD1 over 6 matching bases. Sequencing was carried out using PBMCs. The nucleotides read TGTGCCTGGAGTCTTCGCAGGAGGACAGCACCCTCCACAGATACGCAGTATTTT. Translated, it reads CAWSLRRRTAPSTDTQYF.